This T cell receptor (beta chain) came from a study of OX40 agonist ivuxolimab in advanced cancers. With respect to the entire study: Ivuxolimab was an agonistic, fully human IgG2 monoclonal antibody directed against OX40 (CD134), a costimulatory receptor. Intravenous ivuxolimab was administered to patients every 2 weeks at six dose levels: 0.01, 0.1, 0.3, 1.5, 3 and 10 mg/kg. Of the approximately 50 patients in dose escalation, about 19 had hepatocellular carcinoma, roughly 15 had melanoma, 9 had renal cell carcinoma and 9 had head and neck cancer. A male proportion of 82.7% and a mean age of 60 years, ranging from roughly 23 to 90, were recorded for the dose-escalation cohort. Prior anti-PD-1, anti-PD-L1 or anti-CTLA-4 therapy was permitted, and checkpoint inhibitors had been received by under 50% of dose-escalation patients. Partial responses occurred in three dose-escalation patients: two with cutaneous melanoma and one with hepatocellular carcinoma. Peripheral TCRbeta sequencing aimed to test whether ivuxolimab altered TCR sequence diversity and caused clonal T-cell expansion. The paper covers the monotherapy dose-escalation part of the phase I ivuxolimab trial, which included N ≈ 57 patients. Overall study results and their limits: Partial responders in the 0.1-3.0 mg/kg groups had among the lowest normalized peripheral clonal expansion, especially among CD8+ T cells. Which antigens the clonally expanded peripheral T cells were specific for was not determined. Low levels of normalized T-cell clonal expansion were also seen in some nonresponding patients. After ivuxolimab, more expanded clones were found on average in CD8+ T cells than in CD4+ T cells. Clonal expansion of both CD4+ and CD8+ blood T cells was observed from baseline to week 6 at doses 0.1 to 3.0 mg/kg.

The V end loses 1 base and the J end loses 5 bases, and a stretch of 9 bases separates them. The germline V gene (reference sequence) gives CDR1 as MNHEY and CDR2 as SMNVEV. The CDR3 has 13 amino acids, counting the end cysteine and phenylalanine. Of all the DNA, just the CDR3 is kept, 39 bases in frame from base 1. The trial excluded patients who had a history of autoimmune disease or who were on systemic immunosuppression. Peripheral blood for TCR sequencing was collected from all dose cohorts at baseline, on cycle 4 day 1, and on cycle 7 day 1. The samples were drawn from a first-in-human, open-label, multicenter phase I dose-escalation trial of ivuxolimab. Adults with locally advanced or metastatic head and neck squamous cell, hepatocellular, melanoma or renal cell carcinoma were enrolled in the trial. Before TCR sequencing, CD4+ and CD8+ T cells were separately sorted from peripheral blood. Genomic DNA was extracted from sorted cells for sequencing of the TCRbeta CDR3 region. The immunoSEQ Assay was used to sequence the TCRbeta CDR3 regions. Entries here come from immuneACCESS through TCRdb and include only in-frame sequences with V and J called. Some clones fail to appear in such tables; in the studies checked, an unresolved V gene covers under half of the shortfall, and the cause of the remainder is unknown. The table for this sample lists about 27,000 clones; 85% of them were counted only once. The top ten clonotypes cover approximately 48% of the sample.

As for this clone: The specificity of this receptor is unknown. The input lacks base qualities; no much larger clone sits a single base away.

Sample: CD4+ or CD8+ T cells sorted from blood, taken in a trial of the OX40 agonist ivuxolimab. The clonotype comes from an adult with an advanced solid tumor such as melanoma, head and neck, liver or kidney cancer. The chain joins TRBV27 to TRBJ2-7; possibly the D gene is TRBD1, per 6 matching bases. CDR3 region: CASSLLSGDEQYF. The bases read TGTGCCAGCAGTTTATTGTCAGGGGACGAGCAGTACTTC.